These 8 T cell receptor beta chains share one sample of origin, sequenced in a study of blood T cell repertoires in COVID-19. Sequencing was performed with immunoSEQ multiplex PCR; in TCRdb, only in-frame clones are kept and a portion is missing. The sample consists of about 380,000 clones, more than 70% of them appearing once. Sequenced material: PBMCs or T cells enriched from blood (not recorded which). The receptors were gathered from a woman between 18 and 29 years old who had recovered from COVID-19.

V usage is TRBV4-1 and J usage is TRBJ1-5; D is perhaps TRBD1 (6 bases). The length of the CDR3 is 16 residues. Trimming cost V 4 bases and J 1 base, with 14 bases left between them. From germline, CDR1 is MGHRA and CDR2 YSYEKL. For the CDR3, the DNA is TGCGCCAGCAGCCCGACCGCGGGGGGCAGCAATCAGCCCCAGCATTTT. It encodes CASSPTAGGSNQPQHF.

CDR3 in DNA: TGTGCCACCACACCTTTGCGACAGGGAGTCTCCTACGAGCAGTACTTC. This encodes CATTPLRQGVSYEQYF. The rearrangement joins TRBV2 to TRBJ2-7; 7 bases line up with TRBD1. Germline V gene sequence: CDR1 SNHLY, CDR2 FYNNEI. V lost 10 bases and J lost 0; bases outside the gene matches: 15. This CDR3 is built from 16 residues.

V gene TRBV4-3 combines with J gene TRBJ1-2; 11 bases are a match to TRBD1. V gave up 4 bases and J gave up 5 bases; unmatched junction bases: 9. CDR3 length: 16 residues. The germline CDR1 and CDR2 sequences are LGHNA and YSLEER. The CDR3 loop reads CASSPHRTGGEYGYTF. As DNA, the CDR3 is TGCGCCAGCAGCCCCCACAGGACAGGGGGCGAGTATGGCTACACCTTC.

The rearrangement uses TRBV30 and TRBJ1-2, with 9 nucleotides matching TRBD1. Per the germline V gene, CDR1 is GTSNPN and CDR2 is SVGIG (reference sequence). The V and J ends lost 0 bases and 3 bases, in that order; junction bases with no gene match: 11. The CDR3 is 17 residues long. CDR3 in amino acids: CAWSVLGTGLSHYGYTF. In nucleotides, the CDR3 is TGTGCCTGGAGTGTACTCGGGACAGGGCTTAGTCACTATGGCTACACCTTC.

J is TRBJ1-2 and V is TRBV7-8; D possibly corresponds to TRBD1 (5 bases). The CDR3 loop spans 14 amino acids. V was shortened by 1 base and J by 3 bases, with 9 bases between the two germline ends. Per germline, CDR1 SGHVS and CDR2 FQNEAQ. For the CDR3, the DNA is TGTGCCAGCAGCTTAGTAGAGACAGACTATGGCTACACCTTC. Residues: CASSLVETDYGYTF.

Points on this clone: At one boundary the junction diverges from the germline segment, which might be a read error. The chain employs TRBV7-8 and TRBJ2-7; 9 bases align to TRBD1. The CDR3 sequence is 14 residues long. From germline, CDR1 is SGHVS and CDR2 FQNEAQ. This chain's CDR3 is CASSLLGTGSIGNF. CDR3 bases: TGTGCCAGCAGCTTATTAGGGACAGGGTCGATTGGGAACTTC.

This CDR3 is CASSQGRGQGEAYEQYF. The CDR3, as DNA: TGTGCCAGCAGCCAAGGTCGGGGACAGGGGGAGGCCTACGAGCAGTACTTC. This sequence joins TRBV4-2 and TRBJ2-7; 11 bases agree with TRBD1. The length of the CDR3 is 17 residues. After removal of 1 base from V and 2 bases from J, the junction contained 7 bases not matched to a gene. Germline-derived CDR1 and CDR2 are LGHNA and YNFKEQ.

V usage is TRBV30 and J usage is TRBJ2-7; perhaps D is TRBD1 or TRBD2 (5 bases each). V was shortened by 5 bases and J by 7 bases, with 15 bases between the two germline ends. The CDR3 is 12 residues long. Germline V gives CDR1 GTSNPN, CDR2 SVGIG (reference sequence). The CDR3 region is CAWGTYPGEQYF. CDR3 nucleotides: TGTGCCTGGGGGACCTACCCGGGAGAGCAGTACTTC.